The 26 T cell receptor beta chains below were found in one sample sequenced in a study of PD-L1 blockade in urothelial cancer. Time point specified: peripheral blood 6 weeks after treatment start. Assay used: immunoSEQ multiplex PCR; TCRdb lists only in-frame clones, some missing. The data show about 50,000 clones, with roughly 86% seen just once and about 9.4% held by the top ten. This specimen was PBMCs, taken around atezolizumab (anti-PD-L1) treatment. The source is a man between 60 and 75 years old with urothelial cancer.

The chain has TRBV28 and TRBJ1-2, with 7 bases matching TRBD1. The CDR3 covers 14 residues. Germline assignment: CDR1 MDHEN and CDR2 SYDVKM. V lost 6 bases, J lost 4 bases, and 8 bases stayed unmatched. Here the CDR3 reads CASRVPTGVYGYTF. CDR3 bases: TGTGCCAGCAGAGTCCCAACAGGGGTCTATGGCTACACCTTC.

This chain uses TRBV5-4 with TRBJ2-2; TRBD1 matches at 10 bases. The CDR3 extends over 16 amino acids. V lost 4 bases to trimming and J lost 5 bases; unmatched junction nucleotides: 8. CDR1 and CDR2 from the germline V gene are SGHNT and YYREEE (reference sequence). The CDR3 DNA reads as TGTGCCAGCAGCAACGCCGACAGGGGGCGGACCGGGGAGCTGTTTTTT. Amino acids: CASSNADRGRTGELFF.

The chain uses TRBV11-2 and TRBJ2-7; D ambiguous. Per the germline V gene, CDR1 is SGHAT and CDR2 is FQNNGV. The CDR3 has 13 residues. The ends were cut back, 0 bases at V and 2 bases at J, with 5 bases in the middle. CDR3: CASSLESAYEQYF. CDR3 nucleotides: TGTGCCAGCAGCTTAGAGTCGGCCTACGAGCAGTACTTC.

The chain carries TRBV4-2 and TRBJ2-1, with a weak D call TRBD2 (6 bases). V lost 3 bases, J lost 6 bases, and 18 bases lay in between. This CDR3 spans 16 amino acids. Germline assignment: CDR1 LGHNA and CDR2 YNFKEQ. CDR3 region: CASSQIPLEGGNEQFF. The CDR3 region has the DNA TGTGCCAGCAGCCAGATCCCCCTAGAGGGAGGCAATGAGCAGTTCTTC.

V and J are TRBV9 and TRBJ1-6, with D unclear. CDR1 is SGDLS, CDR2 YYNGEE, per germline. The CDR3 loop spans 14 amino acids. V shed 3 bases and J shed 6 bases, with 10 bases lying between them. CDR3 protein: CASSDGPSNSPLHF. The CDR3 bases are TGTGCCAGCAGCGATGGGCCAAGTAATTCACCCCTCCACTTT.

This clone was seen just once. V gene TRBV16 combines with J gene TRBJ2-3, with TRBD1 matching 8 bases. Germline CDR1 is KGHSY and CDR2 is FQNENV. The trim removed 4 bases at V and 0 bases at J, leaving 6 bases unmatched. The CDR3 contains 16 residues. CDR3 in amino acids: CASSRDQGASTDTQYF. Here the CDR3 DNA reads TGTGCCAGCAGCCGCGACCAGGGGGCTAGCACAGATACGCAGTATTTT. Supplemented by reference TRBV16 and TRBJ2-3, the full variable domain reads GEEVAQTPKHLVRGEGQKAKLYCAPIKGHSYVFWYQQVLKNEFKFLISFQNENVFDETGMPKERFSAKCLPNSPCSLEIQATKLEDSAVYFCASSRDQGASTDTQYFGPGTRLTVL.

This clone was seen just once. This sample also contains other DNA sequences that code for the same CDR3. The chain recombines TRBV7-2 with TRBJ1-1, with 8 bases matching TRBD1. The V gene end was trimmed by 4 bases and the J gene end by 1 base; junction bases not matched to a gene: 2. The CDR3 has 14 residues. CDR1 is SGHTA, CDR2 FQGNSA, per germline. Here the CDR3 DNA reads TGTGCCAGCAGCTCACAGGGGGGGAACACTGAAGCTTTCTTT. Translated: CASSSQGGNTEAFF.

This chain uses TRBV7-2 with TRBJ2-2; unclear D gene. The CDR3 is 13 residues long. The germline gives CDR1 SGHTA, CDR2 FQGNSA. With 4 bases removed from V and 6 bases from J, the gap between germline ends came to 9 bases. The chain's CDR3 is CASSSYGSGELFF. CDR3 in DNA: TGTGCCAGCAGCTCCTACGGGTCCGGGGAGCTGTTTTTT. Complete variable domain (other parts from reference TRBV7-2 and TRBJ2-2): GAGVSQSPSNKVTEKGKDVELRCDPISGHTALYWYRQSLGQGLEFLIYFQGNSAPDKSGLPSDRFSAERTGGSVSTLTIQRTQQEDSAVYLCASSSYGSGELFFGEGSRLTVL.

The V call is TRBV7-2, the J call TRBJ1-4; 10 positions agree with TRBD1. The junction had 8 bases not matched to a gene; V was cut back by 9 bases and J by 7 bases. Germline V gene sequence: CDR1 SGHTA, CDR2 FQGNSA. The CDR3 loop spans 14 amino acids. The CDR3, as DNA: TGTGCCAGTAGAAGGGACAGGGGTTTTGAAAAACTGTTTTTT. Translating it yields CASRRDRGFEKLFF.

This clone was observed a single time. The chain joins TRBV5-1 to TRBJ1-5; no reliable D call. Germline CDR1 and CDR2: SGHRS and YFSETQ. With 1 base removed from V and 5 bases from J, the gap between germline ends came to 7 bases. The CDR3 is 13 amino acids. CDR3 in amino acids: CASSLNPDQPQHF. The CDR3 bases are TGCGCCAGCAGCTTGAATCCGGATCAGCCCCAGCATTTT. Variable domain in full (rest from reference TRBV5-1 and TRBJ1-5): KAGVTQTPRYLIKTRGQQVTLSCSPISGHRSVSWYQQTPGQGLQFLFEYFSETQRNKGNFPGRFSGRQFSNSRSEMNVSTLELGDSALYLCASSLNPDQPQHFGDGTRLSIL.

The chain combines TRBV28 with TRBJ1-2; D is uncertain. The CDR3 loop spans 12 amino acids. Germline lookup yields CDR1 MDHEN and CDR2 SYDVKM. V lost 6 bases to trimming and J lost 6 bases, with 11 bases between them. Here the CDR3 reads CASSHPRDGYTF. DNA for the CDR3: TGTGCCAGCAGCCACCCACGGGATGGCTACACCTTC.

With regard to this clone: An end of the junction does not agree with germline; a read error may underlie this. Here the CDR3 DNA reads TGTGCCAGCAGCGTAGCGGGGGCTTCCACAGATACGCAGTATTTT. As protein: CASSVAGASTDTQYF. The chain uses TRBV7-8 and TRBJ2-3; TRBD2 matches 9 bases. Germline V gives CDR1 SGHVS, CDR2 FQNEAQ. CDR3 length equals 15 residues.

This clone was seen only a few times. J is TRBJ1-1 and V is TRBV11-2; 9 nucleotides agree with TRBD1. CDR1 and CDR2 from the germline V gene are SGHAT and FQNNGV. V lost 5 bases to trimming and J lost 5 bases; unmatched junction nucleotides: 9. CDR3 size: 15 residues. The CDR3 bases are TGTGCCAGCAGCAGGGCCCGGGACAGGGAAACTGAAGCTTTCTTT. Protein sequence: CASSRARDRETEAFF.

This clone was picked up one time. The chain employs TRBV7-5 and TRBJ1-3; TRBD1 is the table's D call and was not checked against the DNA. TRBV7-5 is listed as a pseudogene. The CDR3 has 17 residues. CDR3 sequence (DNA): TGTGCCAGAAGCTTCGGTGGTCTAACGGAGGGGGCTTACACCATATATTTT. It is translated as CARSFGGLTEGAYTIYF.

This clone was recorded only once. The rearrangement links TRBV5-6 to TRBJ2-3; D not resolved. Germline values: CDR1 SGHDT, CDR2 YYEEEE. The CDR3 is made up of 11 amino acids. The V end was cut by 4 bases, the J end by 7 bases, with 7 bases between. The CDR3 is CASSLSYTQYF. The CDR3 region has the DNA TGTGCCAGCAGCCTTAGCTATACGCAGTATTTT.

As DNA, the CDR3 is TGTGCCAGCCGAACCATAGGGCAGGGGATAGATCAGCCCCAGCATTTT. This translates into CASRTIGQGIDQPQHF. This sequence joins TRBV19 and TRBJ1-5; possible D gene TRBD1, 6 bases. This CDR3 region has 16 residues. CDR1 LNHDA and CDR2 SQIVND come from the germline V gene (reference sequence). Trimming left V 9 bases short and J 5 bases short, with 23 bases between. The full variable domain, rest sourced from reference TRBV19 and TRBJ1-5, is DGGITQSPKYLFRKEGQNVTLSCEQNLNHDAMYWYRQDPGQGLRLIYYSQIVNDFQKGDIAEGYSVSREKKESFPLTVTSAQKNPTAFYLCASRTIGQGIDQPQHFGDGTRLSIL.

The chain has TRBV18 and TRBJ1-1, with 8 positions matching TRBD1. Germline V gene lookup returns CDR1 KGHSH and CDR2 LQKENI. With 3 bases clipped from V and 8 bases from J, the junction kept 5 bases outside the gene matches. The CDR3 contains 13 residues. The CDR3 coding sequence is TGTGCCAGCTCACCCACCGGGACAGGCGAAGCTTTCTTT. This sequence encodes CASSPTGTGEAFF.

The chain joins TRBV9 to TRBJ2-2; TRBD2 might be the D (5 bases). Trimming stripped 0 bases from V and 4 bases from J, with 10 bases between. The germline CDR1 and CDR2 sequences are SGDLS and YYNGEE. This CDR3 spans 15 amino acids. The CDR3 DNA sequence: TGTGCCAGCAGCGTAGACGGGGAGCTCACCGGGGAGCTGTTTTTT. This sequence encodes CASSVDGELTGELFF.

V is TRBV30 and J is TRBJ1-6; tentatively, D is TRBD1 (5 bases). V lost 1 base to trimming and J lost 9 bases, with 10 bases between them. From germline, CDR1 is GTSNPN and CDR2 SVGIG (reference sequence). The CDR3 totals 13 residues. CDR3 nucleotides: TGTGCCTGGAGTGGACAGTCCATTTCACCCCTCCACTTT. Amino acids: CAWSGQSISPLHF.

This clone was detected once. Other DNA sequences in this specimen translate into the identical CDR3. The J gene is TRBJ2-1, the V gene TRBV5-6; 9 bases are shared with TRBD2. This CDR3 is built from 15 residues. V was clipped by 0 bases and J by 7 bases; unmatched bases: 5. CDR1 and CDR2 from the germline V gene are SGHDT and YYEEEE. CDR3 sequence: CASSLGLAGYNEQFF. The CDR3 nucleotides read TGTGCCAGCAGCTTGGGTCTAGCGGGGTATAATGAGCAGTTCTTC.

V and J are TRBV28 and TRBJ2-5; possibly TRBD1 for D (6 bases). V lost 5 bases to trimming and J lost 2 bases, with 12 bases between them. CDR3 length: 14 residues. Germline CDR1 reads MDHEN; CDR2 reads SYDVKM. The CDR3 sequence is CASSRPGAQETQYF. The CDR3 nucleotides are TGTGCCAGCAGTCGGCCAGGGGCACAAGAGACCCAGTACTTC.

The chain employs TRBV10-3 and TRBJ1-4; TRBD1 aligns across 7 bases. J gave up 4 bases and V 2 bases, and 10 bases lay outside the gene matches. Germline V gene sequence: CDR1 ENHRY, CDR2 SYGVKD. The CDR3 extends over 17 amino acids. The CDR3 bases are TGTGCCATCAGTGAGGCAGGGGGGACCCCCGGTAATGAAAAACTGTTTTTT. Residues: CAISEAGGTPGNEKLFF.

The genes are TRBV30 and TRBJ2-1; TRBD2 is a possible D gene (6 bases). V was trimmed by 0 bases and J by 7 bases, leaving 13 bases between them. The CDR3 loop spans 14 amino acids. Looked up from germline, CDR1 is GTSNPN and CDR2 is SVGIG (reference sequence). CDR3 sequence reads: CAWSVLSGGNEQFF. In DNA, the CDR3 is TGTGCCTGGAGTGTACTGTCTGGGGGGAATGAGCAGTTCTTC. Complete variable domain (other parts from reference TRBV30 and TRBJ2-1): SQTIHQWPATLVQPVGSPLSLECTVEGTSNPNLYWYRQAAGRGLQLLFYSVGIGQISSEVPQNLSASRPQDRQFILSSKKLLLSDSGFYLCAWSVLSGGNEQFFGPGTRLTVL.

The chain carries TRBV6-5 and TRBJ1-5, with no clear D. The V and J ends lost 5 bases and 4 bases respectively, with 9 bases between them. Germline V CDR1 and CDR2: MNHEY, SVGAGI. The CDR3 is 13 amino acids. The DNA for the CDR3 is TGTGCCAGCAGTCCCCTGCGGAATCAGCCCCAGCATTTT. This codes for CASSPLRNQPQHF.

The CDR3 is CASRWRGAPEDTQYF. CDR3 bases: TGTGCCAGCAGGTGGCGGGGGGCCCCGGAAGATACGCAGTATTTT. V and J are TRBV2 and TRBJ2-3, with 8 bases identical to TRBD2. After removal of 6 bases from V and 5 bases from J, the junction contained 10 bases not matched to a gene. The CDR3 is made up of 15 amino acids. Germline lookup yields CDR1 SNHLY and CDR2 FYNNEI.

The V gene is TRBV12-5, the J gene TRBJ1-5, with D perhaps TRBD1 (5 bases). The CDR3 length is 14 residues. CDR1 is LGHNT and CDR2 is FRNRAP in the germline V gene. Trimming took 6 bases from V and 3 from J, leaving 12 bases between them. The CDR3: CASGPDIHNQPQHF. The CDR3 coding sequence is TGTGCTAGTGGCCCGGACATACACAATCAGCCCCAGCATTTT.